This T cell receptor beta chain came from a study of HIV-infected children after antiretroviral therapy interruption. Study overall: Most participating children were previously exposed to EBV and CMV. General study findings and limits: The Gini coefficient of naive CD4+ repertoires rose, returning to baseline by 3 years.

Treatment reported: PENTA 11 planned treatment interruption arm or continuous ART arm. The TCR library was built from RNA with a 3' RACE protocol and unique molecular identifiers. One entry per CDR3 protein results from TCRdb running MiXCR on the 3' RACE reads. Of some 51,000 distinct CDR3 sequences in the sample, around 4.5% were seen once. CDR1 is MNHEY, CDR2 SVGEGT, per germline. CDR3 size: 13 residues. With 6 bases clipped from V and 8 bases from J, the junction kept 5 bases outside the gene matches. With respect to this clonotype: Antigen: not known.

This material consisted of CD45RA+ CD4+ T cells from PBMCs, pooled from several time points, taken from a donor given antiretroviral therapy, either interrupted or continuous. Described subset: naive CD4+ CD45RA+ CD45RO- T cells. The TCR comes from a pool of human donors with HIV. The chain carries TRBV6-2 or TRBV6-3 and TRBJ2-1; 9 bases map to TRBD1. The CDR3 bases are TGTGCCAGCAGACGGAGGACAGGGGATGAGCAGTTCTTC. Its protein is CASRRRTGDEQFF.